This TCR beta chain was observed in a study of identical twins' blood T cells. Study-level information: Roughly six alpha and about 6 beta libraries together yielded 45 million to 65 million reads.

Study results and caveats: Twin similarity might stem from environmental factors, not only genetics.

Donors were six healthy women in three monozygous twin pairs. TCRdb reprocessed the 5' RACE reads via MiXCR and lists one record per CDR3 protein. The repertoire holds roughly 340,000 distinct CDR3 sequences, about 28% seen once, with about 6% in the top ten. This CDR3 has 12 amino acids. V was cut by 3 bases and J by 5 bases, with 5 bases left in between. Note on this clonotype: What it binds is unknown.

The chain links TRBV12-3 or TRBV12-4 to TRBJ1-5; D unresolved. Input material: PBMCs. The TCR sequence derives from a woman aged 18 to 50 in good health. CDR3 in amino acids: CASSFSYQPQHF. The CDR3 coding sequence is TGTGCCAGCAGTTTTTCCTATCAGCCCCAGCATTTT.